This T cell receptor beta chain is from a study of T cells in Graves' hyperthyroidism and ophthalmopathy. Amplification targeted TCR beta CDR3 regions from RNA transcripts. The primer set for the first-round RT-PCR of the TCR CDR3 was HTBI. Via MiXCR, TCRdb re-called the multiplex PCR reads, giving one row per CDR3 protein. The repertoire holds under 550,000 distinct CDR3 sequences, with roughly 15% as singletons. This clonotype was observed at least ten times. The authors deemed Graves' hyperthyroidism stable absent ophthalmopathy progression within 18 months. V was clipped by 6 bases and J by 3 bases, with 16 bases between them. In germline, CDR1 is MNHEY, CDR2 SVGEGT. CDR3 length: 15 amino acids.

The rearrangement links TRBV6-2 or TRBV6-3 to TRBJ2-3; either TRBD1 or TRBD2 may supply D (5 bases each). This TCR came from a woman in her late teens or twenties with Graves' hyperthyroidism. Sequencing was carried out using blood. The CDR3: CASRGARVFTDTQYF. Written as DNA, the CDR3 is TGTGCCAGCAGAGGGGCGCGGGTCTTTACAGATACGCAGTATTTT.